The next 14 T cell receptor beta chains were all read from a single sample in a study. TCRdb recomputed calls from the RT-PCR reads with MiXCR, one row per CDR3 protein. The repertoire holds 4,200 or so distinct CDR3 sequences, 30% to 40% seen once, with roughly 5% in the top ten. Sequenced material: memory CD4+ T cells from salivary gland. These receptors came from a female donor with primary Sjogren's syndrome.

The chain has TRBV29-1 and TRBJ2-3, with TRBD2 identical over 9 bases. Germline CDR1 SQVTM, CDR2 ANQGSEA. CDR3 length equals 13 residues. V shed 8 bases, J shed 6 bases, and the junction held 9 bases outside the gene matches. The CDR3 here is CSILAGASDTQYF. CDR3 bases: TGCAGCATACTAGCGGGCGCCTCTGATACGCAGTATTTT.

The rearrangement joins TRBV12-3 or TRBV12-4 to TRBJ2-6, with D possibly being TRBD1 (5 bases). Trimming stripped 7 bases from V and 0 bases from J, with 28 bases between. The CDR3 contains 21 residues. The CDR3, as DNA: TGTGCCAGCACGGTCAGCCTGCTGCCGGCCCCGACAGCCTCTGGGGCCAACGTCCTGACTTTC. Amino acid sequence: CASTVSLLPAPTASGANVLTF.

Concerning this clonotype: Given the absence of the conserved phenylalanine or tryptophan at the CDR3 end, a read error is likely. No DNA is shown, since the ends of the CDR3 on it are uncertain; the CDR3 is the one TCRdb lists. The rearrangement uses TRBV7-9 and TRBJ2-7. The CDR3 comprises 13 residues, both ends counted. From germline, CDR1 is SEHNR and CDR2 FQNEAQ (reference sequence). This CDR3 is CVSSRVLNTESWG.

In its sample, this clonotype is large. The chain uses TRBV20-1 and TRBJ1-2, with 8 bases aligning to TRBD1. V lost 3 bases and J lost 4; bases outside the gene matches: 7. CDR3 length: 14 amino acids. Germline V CDR1 and CDR2: DFQATT, SNEGSKA (reference sequence). In DNA form, the CDR3 reads TGCAGTGCTAGTCAGGGGGCAGTAGCCTATGGCTACACCTTC. It encodes CSASQGAVAYGYTF.

This clonotype has at least ten counts. The V call is TRBV5-1, the J call TRBJ2-3; a possible D gene is TRBD1 (6 bases). This CDR3 is built from 16 residues. V was cut by 0 bases and J by 0 bases, with 11 bases left in between. Germline CDR1 and CDR2: SGHRS and YFSETQ. The CDR3 bases are TGCGCCAGCAGCTTGGCCTTACAGGGCAGCACAGATACGCAGTATTTT. Translation: CASSLALQGSTDTQYF.

This clonotype occurred many times. The rearrangement uses TRBV2 and TRBJ1-2; D is uncertain. Germline values: CDR1 SNHLY, CDR2 FYNNEI. V was clipped by 6 bases and J by 2 bases, with 7 bases between them. The CDR3 has 12 amino acids. The CDR3 nucleotides are TGTGCCAGCAGCCCAGAAAACTATGGCTACACCTTC. Protein product: CASSPENYGYTF.

In its sample, this clonotype ranks as medium-sized. This rearrangement joins TRBV27 to TRBJ2-1, with TRBD2 matching over 9 bases. CDR1 is MNHEY, CDR2 SMNVEV, per germline (reference sequence). With V trimmed by 5 bases and J by 8 bases, 13 bases remained unmatched. This CDR3 region has 16 residues. For the CDR3, the DNA is TGTGCCAGCAGTCCCCTAAGGACTAGCGCCCGGGATGAGCAGTTCTTC. This sequence encodes CASSPLRTSARDEQFF.

This clonotype showed up many times. The chain recombines TRBV5-4 with TRBJ2-5; D gene uncertain. The CDR3 loop spans 12 amino acids. The germline V gene has CDR1 SGHNT and CDR2 YYREEE (reference sequence). Between the trimmed V and J ends, which lost 3 bases and 1 base, there was a span of 4 bases. CDR3 sequence: CASSSPQETQYF. The CDR3 coding sequence is TGTGCCAGCAGCTCCCCCCAAGAGACCCAGTACTTC.

V gene TRBV7-2 combines with J gene TRBJ1-1, with a tentative D call TRBD1 (5 bases). V dropped 5 bases and J dropped 4 bases, with 14 bases sitting between them. CDR3 length: 14 amino acids. Germline lookup yields CDR1 SGHTA and CDR2 FQGNSA. CDR3 nucleotide sequence: TGTGCCAGCAGCGCGAGACTAGGGGTCACTGAAGCTTTCTTT. Its protein product is CASSARLGVTEAFF. Full variable domain (rest looked up from reference TRBV7-2 and TRBJ1-1): GAGVSQSPSNKVTEKGKDVELRCDPISGHTALYWYRQSLGQGLEFLIYFQGNSAPDKSGLPSDRFSAERTGGSVSTLTIQRTQQEDSAVYLCASSARLGVTEAFFGQGTRLTVV.

The chain employs TRBV23-1 and TRBJ2-3; 10 bases are shared with TRBD1. TRBV23-1 counts as an open reading frame of uncertain function. V was clipped by 0 bases and J by 3 bases; unmatched bases: 12. The CDR3 has 19 residues. CDR3 loop: CASSQSKLRRGQGTDTQYF. CDR3 DNA: TGCGCCAGCAGTCAATCAAAGTTAAGGAGGGGACAGGGGACAGATACGCAGTATTTT.

The rearrangement links TRBV10-3 to TRBJ1-4, with 9 bases that match TRBD1. The CDR3 is 13 residues long. CDR1 is ENHRY, CDR2 SYGVKD, per germline. V dropped 4 bases and J dropped 6; count of bases not matched to a gene: 0. In DNA, the CDR3 is TGTGCCATCAGTGGGACAGGGGATGAAAAACTGTTTTTT. Protein product: CAISGTGDEKLFF.

The rearrangement uses TRBV24-1 and TRBJ2-2; 8 bases are a match to TRBD2. Germline V gene data show CDR1 as KGHDR and CDR2 as SFDVKD. V dropped 2 bases and J dropped 2; count of bases not matched to a gene: 3. The CDR3 runs 16 residues. The CDR3 loop reads CATSDSGTSNTGELFF. For the CDR3, the DNA is TGTGCCACCAGTGATTCCGGGACTAGTAACACCGGGGAGCTGTTTTTT.

In its sample, this clonotype is medium-sized. This chain connects TRBV5-1 to TRBJ1-1; D possibly corresponds to TRBD1 (5 bases). The CDR3 sequence is 14 residues long. Germline CDR1 is SGHRS and CDR2 is YFSETQ. V lost 4 bases, J lost 1 base, and 11 bases lay in between. DNA for the CDR3: TGCGCCAGCAGCCCTGGGGCCGGGAACACTGAAGCTTTCTTT. Amino acid sequence: CASSPGAGNTEAFF.

This clonotype occurred once. The chain joins TRBV2 to TRBJ1-1, with D perhaps TRBD1 (6 bases). The CDR3 covers 12 residues. Germline lookup yields CDR1 SNHLY and CDR2 FYNNEI. The germline V and J ends were trimmed by 5 bases and 4 bases, with 8 bases remaining between them. The CDR3 region has the DNA TGTGCCAGCAGTCAGGGGACCACTGAAGCTTTCTTT. Translation gives CASSQGTTEAFF.